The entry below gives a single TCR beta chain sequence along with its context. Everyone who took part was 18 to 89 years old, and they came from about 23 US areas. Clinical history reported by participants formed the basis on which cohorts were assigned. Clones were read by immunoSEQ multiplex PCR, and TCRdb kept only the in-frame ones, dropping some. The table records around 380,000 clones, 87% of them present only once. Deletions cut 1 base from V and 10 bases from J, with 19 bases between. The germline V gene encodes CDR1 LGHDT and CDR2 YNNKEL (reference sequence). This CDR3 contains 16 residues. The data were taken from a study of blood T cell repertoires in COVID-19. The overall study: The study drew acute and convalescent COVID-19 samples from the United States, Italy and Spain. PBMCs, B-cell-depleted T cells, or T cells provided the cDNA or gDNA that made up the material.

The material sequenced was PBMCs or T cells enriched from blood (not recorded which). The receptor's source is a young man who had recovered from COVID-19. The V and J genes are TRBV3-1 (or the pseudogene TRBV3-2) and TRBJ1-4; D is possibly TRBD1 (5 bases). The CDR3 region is CASSQGTWGGVGKLFF. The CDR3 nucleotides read TGTGCCAGCAGCCAAGGCACATGGGGCGGGGTAGGAAAACTGTTTTTT.